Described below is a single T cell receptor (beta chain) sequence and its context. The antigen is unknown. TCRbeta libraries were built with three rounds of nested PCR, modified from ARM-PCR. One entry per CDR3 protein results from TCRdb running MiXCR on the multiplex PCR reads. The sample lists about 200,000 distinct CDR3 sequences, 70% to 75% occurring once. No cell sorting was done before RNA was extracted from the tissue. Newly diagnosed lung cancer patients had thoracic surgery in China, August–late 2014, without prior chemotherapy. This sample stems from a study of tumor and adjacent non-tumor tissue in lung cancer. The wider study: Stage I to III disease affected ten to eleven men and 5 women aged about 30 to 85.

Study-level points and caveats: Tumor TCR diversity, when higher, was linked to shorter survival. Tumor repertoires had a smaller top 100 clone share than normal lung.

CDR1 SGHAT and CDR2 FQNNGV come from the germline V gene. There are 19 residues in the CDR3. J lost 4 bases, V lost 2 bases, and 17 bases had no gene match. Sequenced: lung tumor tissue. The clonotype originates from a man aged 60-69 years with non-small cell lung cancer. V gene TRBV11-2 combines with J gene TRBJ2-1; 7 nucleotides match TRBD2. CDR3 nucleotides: TGTGCCAGCAGCTTATTAGCGGCTAGCGGTACCACACTATACAATGAGCAGTTCTTC. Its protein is CASSLLAASGTTLYNEQFF.